Detailed here is one T cell receptor beta chain. Its antigen is not identified. These data belong to a study of blood T cells in healthy people across ages. A second roughly 6 to 11 cycle PCR used barcoded and J-beta primers. Each cDNA molecule, via a template-switch adaptor with 12 random nucleotides, was tagged. From the 5' RACE reads, TCRdb called clonotypes with MiXCR, one entry per CDR3 protein. The profile shows around 800,000 distinct CDR3 sequences, around two fifths of them singletons. Broader study findings: In the absence of known donor CMV status, changes in expanded clonotypes were possibly confounded. Researchers deemed the diversity estimates from one million T cells underestimates.

This CDR3 region has 15 residues. The J segment lost 5 bases and the V segment lost 4 bases, leaving 8 bases of the junction unmatched. CDR1 SEHNR and CDR2 FQNEAQ come from the germline V gene (reference sequence). J is TRBJ1-2 and V is TRBV7-9; 9 bases are shared with TRBD1. The sample taken for sequencing was blood. This receptor was identified in a man in his 60s in good health. CDR3 bases: TGTGCCAGCAGCTCGACAGGGGGGCTGCGGTATGGCTACACCTTC. It specifies CASSSTGGLRYGYTF.